One and the same sample provided the 9 T cell receptor beta chains below, sequenced in a study of blood T cell repertoires in COVID-19. Generated by immunoSEQ multiplex PCR, the TCRdb table keeps only in-frame clones and is missing some. The sample holds about 79,000 clones, around 89% seen once. Sequencing was performed on peripheral blood. The receptors were sampled from an older man with active or convalescent COVID-19.

The V call is TRBV20-1, the J call TRBJ2-7, with D hard to call. The germline V gene encodes CDR1 DFQATT and CDR2 SNEGSKA (reference sequence). The CDR3 is made up of 11 amino acids. Trimming pared 3 bases from V and 8 bases from J, leaving 11 bases between. The DNA for the CDR3 is TGCAGTGCTAGGGAGAAACACAAGCAGTACTTC. Translated, it gives CSAREKHKQYF.

The rearrangement uses TRBV7-2 and TRBJ2-3, with D tentatively TRBD1 (5 bases). Per the germline V gene, CDR1 is SGHTA and CDR2 is FQGNSA. The CDR3 contains 17 residues. The V and J ends lost 1 base and 4 bases respectively, with 18 bases between them. CDR3 protein: CASSLGIAGLFADTQYF. In nucleotides, the CDR3 is TGTGCCAGCAGCTTAGGGATCGCAGGGCTTTTCGCAGATACGCAGTATTTT.

The chain has TRBV3-1 (or the pseudogene TRBV3-2) and TRBJ1-5, with D possibly matching TRBD1 (5 bases). The CDR3 consists of 14 residues. CDR1 is LGHDT, CDR2 YNNKEL, per germline (reference sequence). Trimming left V 5 bases short and J 0 bases short, with 8 bases between. The CDR3: CASSSGNSNQPQHF. For the CDR3, the DNA is TGTGCCAGCAGCTCAGGGAATAGCAATCAGCCCCAGCATTTT.

V is TRBV18 and J is TRBJ1-3, with D tentatively TRBD1 (5 bases). The CDR3 consists of 16 residues. V lost 3 bases and J lost 2, with 14 bases in between. CDR1 is KGHSH, CDR2 LQKENI, per germline. CDR3 region: CASSPTLQVAGNTIYF. For the CDR3, the DNA is TGTGCCAGCTCACCTACACTACAGGTAGCTGGAAACACCATATATTTT. The whole variable domain, filled in from reference TRBV18 and TRBJ1-3, reads NAGVMQNPRHLVRRRGQEARLRCSPMKGHSHVYWYRQLPEEGLKFMVYLQKENIIDESGMPKERFSAEFPKEGPSILRIQQVVRGDSAAYFCASSPTLQVAGNTIYFGEGSWLTVV.

This clone was seen a few times. The CDR3 region is CASSLPRGEQYF. The DNA of the CDR3 is TGCGCCAGCAGCCTCCCTCGGGGCGAGCAGTACTTC. The chain links TRBV4-1 to TRBJ2-7; TRBD2 is a possible D gene (5 bases). Between the trimmed V and J ends, which lost 4 bases and 6 bases, there was a span of 10 bases. CDR1 is MGHRA and CDR2 is YSYEKL in the germline V gene. The CDR3 spans 12 residues.

V and J are TRBV7-9 and TRBJ2-1; maybe TRBD2 (5 bases). Trimming left V 8 bases short and J 7 bases short, with 15 bases between. Germline V gene data show CDR1 as SEHNR and CDR2 as FQNEAQ (reference sequence). The CDR3 is made up of 13 amino acids. This chain's CDR3 is CASREGAKNEQFF. In nucleotides, the CDR3 is TGTGCCAGCCGTGAGGGAGCAAAAAATGAGCAGTTCTTC. Complete variable domain (other parts from reference TRBV7-9 and TRBJ2-1): DTGVSQNPRHKITKRGQNVTFRCDPISEHNRLYWYRQTLGQGPEFLTYFQNEAQLEKSRLLSDRFSAERPKGSFSTLEIQRTEQGDSAMYLCASREGAKNEQFFGPGTRLTVL.

J is TRBJ2-7 and V is TRBV21-1; the listed D gene, TRBD2, was not tested against the DNA. TRBV21-1 is designated a pseudogene. There are 14 residues in the CDR3. In DNA form, the CDR3 reads TGTGCCAGCAGCAACGGATCGGGAACCTACGAGCAGTACTTC. It encodes CASSNGSGTYEQYF.

The chain carries TRBV5-8 and TRBJ1-3; the D gene is possibly TRBD1 (6 bases). This CDR3 has 14 residues. Between the trimmed V and J ends, which lost 6 bases and 3 bases, there was a span of 13 bases. Per germline, CDR1 SGHTS and CDR2 YDEGEE. The CDR3 bases are TGTGCCAGCATTCGCAGGGGCTATGGAAACACCATATATTTT. Its translation is CASIRRGYGNTIYF.

The chain links TRBV19 to TRBJ2-3, with a weak D call TRBD2 (6 bases). The CDR3 sequence is 14 residues long. Trimming removed 5 bases at V and 1 base at J, with 10 bases between. CDR1 is LNHDA, CDR2 SQIVND, per germline (reference sequence). The CDR3 coding sequence is TGTGCCAGTAGTTCCCGGGAGCGCACAGATACGCAGTATTTT. It translates to CASSSRERTDTQYF.